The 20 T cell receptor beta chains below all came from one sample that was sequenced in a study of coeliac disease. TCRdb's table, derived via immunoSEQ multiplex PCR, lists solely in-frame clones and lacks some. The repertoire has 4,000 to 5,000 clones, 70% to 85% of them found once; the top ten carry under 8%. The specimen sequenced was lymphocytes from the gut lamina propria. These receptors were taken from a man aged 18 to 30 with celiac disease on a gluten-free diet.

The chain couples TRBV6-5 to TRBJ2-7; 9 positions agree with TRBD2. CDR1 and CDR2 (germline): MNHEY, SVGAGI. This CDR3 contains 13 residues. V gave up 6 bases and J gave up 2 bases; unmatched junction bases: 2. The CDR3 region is CASRASGTYEQYF. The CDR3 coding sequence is TGTGCCAGCAGGGCTAGCGGGACCTACGAGCAGTACTTC.

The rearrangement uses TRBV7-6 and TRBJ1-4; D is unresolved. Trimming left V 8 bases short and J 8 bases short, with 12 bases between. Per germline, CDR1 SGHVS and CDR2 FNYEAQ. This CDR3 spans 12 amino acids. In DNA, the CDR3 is TGTGCCAGCGGGCAAAGGAAGGAAAAACTGTTTTTT. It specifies CASGQRKEKLFF.

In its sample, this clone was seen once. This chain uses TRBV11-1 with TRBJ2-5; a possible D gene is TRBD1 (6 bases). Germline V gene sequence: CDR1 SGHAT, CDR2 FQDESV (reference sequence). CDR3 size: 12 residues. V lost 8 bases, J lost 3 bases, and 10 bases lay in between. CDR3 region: CASETGKETQYF. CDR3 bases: TGTGCCAGCGAAACAGGGAAAGAGACCCAGTACTTC. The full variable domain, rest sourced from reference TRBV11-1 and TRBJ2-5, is EAEVAQSPRYKITEKSQAVAFWCDPISGHATLYWYRQILGQGPELLVQFQDESVVDDSQLPKDRFSAERLKGVDSTLKIQPAELGDSAMYLCASETGKETQYFGPGTRLLVL.

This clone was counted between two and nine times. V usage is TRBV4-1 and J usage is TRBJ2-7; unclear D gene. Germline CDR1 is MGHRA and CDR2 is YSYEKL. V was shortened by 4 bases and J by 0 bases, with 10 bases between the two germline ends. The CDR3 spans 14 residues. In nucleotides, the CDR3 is TGCGCCAGCAGCCTTCAGGCCAGCTCCTACGAGCAGTACTTC. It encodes CASSLQASSYEQYF.

The CDR3 here is CASTYSGGNSNEQFF. The CDR3 DNA reads TGTGCCAGCACCTATAGCGGGGGTAATAGTAATGAGCAGTTCTTC. The chain has TRBV19 and TRBJ2-1; 9 bases line up with TRBD2. Germline lookup yields CDR1 LNHDA and CDR2 SQIVND (reference sequence). The CDR3 length is 15 residues. V shed 9 bases and J 7 bases; nucleotides not matched to a gene: 13.

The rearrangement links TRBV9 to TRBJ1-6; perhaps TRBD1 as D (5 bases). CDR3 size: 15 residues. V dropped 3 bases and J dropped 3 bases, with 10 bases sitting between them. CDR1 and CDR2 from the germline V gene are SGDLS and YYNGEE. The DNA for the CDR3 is TGTGCCAGCAGCGCGACAGCTATCTATAATTCACCCCTCCACTTT. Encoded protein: CASSATAIYNSPLHF.

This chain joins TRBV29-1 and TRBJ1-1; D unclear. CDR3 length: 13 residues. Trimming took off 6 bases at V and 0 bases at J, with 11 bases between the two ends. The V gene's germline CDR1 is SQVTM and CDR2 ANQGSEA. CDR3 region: CSVKRNMNTEAFF. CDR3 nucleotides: TGCAGCGTAAAGAGGAACATGAACACTGAAGCTTTCTTT. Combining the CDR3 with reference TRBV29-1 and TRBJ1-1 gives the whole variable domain SAVISQKPSRDICQRGTSLTIQCQVDSQVTMMFWYRQQPGQSLTLIATANQGSEATYESGFVIDKFPISRPNLTFSTLTVSNMSPEDSSIYLCSVKRNMNTEAFFGQGTRLTVV.

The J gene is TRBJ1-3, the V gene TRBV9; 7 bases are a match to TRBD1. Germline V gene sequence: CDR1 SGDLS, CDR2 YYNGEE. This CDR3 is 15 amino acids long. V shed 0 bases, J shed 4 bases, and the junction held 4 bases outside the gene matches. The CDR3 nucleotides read TGTGCCAGCAGCGTAGGAGGGGGCGGAGGAAACACCATATATTTT. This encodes CASSVGGGGGNTIYF. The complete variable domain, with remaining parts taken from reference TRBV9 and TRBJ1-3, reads DSGVTQTPKHLITATGQRVTLRCSPRSGDLSVYWYQQSLDQGLQFLIQYYNGEERAKGNILERFSAQQFPDLHSELNLSSLELGDSALYFCASSVGGGGGNTIYFGEGSWLTVV.

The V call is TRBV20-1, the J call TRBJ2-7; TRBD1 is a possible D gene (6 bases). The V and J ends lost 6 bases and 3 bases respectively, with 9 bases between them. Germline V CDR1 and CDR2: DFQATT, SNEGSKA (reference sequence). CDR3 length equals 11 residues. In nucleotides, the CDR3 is TGCAGTGCCCGGGACAACTACGAGCAGTACTTC. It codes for CSARDNYEQYF.

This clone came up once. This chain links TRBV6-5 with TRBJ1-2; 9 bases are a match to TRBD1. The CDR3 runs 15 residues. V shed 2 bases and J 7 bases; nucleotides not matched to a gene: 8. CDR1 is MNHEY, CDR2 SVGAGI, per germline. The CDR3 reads CASSYLSGQGSGYTF. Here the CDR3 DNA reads TGTGCCAGCAGTTACCTCTCGGGACAGGGTTCTGGCTACACCTTC.

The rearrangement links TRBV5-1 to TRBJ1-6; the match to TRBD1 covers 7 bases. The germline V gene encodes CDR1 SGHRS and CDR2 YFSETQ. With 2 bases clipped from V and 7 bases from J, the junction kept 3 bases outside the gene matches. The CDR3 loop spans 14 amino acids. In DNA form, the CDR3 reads TGCGCCAGCAGCTTAAGGACAGGAAATTCACCCCTCCACTTT. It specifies CASSLRTGNSPLHF. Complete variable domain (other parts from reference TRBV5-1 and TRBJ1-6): KAGVTQTPRYLIKTRGQQVTLSCSPISGHRSVSWYQQTPGQGLQFLFEYFSETQRNKGNFPGRFSGRQFSNSRSEMNVSTLELGDSALYLCASSLRTGNSPLHFGNGTRLTVT.

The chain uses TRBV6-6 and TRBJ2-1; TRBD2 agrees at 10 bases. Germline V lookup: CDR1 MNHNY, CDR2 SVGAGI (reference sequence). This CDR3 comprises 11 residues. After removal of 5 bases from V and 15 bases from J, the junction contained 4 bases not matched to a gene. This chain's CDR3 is CASSLSGGRFF. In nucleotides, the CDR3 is TGTGCCAGCAGTCTTAGCGGGGGGCGGTTCTTC.

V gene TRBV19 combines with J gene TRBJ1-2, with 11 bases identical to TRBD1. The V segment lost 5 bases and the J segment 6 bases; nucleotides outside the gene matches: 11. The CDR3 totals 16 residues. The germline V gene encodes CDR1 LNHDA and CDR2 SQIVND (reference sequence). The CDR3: CASSAAGTGGMHGYTF. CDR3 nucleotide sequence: TGTGCCAGTAGTGCGGCCGGGACAGGGGGAATGCATGGCTACACCTTC.

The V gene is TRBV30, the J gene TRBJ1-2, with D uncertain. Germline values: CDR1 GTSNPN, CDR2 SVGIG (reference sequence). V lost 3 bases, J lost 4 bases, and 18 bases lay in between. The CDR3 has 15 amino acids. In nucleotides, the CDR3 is TGTGCCTGGAGGGTAAAGGGAGGTTTTGGCTATGGCTACACCTTC. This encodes CAWRVKGGFGYGYTF.

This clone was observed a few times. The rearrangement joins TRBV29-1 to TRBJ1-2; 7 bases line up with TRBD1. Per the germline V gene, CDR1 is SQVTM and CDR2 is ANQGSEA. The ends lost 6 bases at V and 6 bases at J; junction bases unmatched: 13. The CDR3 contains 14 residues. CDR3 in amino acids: CSVGGQLFPNGYTF. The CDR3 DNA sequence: TGCAGCGTGGGGGGACAGCTCTTCCCGAATGGCTACACCTTC. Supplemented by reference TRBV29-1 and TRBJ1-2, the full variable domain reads SAVISQKPSRDICQRGTSLTIQCQVDSQVTMMFWYRQQPGQSLTLIATANQGSEATYESGFVIDKFPISRPNLTFSTLTVSNMSPEDSSIYLCSVGGQLFPNGYTFGSGTRLTVV.

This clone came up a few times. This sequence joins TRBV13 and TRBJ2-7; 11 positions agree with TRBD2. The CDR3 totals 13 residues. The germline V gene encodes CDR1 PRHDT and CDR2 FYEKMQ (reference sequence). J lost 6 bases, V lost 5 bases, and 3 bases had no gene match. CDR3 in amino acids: CASSGGTSGEQYF. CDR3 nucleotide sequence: TGTGCCAGCAGCGGCGGGACTAGCGGCGAGCAGTACTTC.

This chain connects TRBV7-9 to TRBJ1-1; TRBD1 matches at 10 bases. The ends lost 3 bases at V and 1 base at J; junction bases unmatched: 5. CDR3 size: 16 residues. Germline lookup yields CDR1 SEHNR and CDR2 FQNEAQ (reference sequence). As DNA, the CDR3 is TGTGCCAGCAGCTTTACCGGGACAGGGGCGAACACTGAAGCTTTCTTT. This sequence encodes CASSFTGTGANTEAFF.

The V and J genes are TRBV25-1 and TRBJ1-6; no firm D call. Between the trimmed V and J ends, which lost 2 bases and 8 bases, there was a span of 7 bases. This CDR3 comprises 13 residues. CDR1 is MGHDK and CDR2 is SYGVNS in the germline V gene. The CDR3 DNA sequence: TGTGCCAGCAGTGAACTGAGGGATTCACCCCTCCACTTT. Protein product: CASSELRDSPLHF.

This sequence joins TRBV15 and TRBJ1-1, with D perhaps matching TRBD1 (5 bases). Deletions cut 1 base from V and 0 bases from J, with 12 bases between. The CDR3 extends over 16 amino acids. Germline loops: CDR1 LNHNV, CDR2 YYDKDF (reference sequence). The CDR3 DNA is TGTGCCACCAGCAGAGTCACAGGCTCCATGAACACTGAAGCTTTCTTT. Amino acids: CATSRVTGSMNTEAFF. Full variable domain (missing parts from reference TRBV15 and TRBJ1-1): DAMVIQNPRYQVTQFGKPVTLSCSQTLNHNVMYWYQQKSSQAPKLLFHYYDKDFNNEADTPDNFQSRRPNTSFCFLDIRSPGLGDTAMYLCATSRVTGSMNTEAFFGQGTRLTVV.

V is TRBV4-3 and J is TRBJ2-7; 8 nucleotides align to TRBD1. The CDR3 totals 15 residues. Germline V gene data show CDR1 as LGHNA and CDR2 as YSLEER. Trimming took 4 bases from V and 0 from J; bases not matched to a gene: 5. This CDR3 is CASSPGQGYSYEQYF. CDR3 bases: TGCGCCAGCAGCCCCGGACAGGGCTACTCCTACGAGCAGTACTTC.